The source of this TCR beta chain is a study of blood T cell repertoires in COVID-19. This clone was observed at least ten times. Generated by immunoSEQ multiplex PCR, the TCRdb table keeps only in-frame clones and is missing some. The table has about 250,000 clones, approximately 84% seen once. Germline V gene data show CDR1 as SGHRS and CDR2 as YFSETQ. With 0 bases removed from V and 4 bases from J, the gap between germline ends came to 5 bases. CDR3 length: 13 residues. This TCR was recovered from a man aged 50-60 years with active or convalescent COVID-19. The V call is TRBV5-1, the J call TRBJ1-5; no firm D call. Sequencing input: peripheral blood. For the CDR3, the DNA is TGCGCCAGCAGCTTGGACGGGAATCAGCCCCAGCATTTT. It encodes CASSLDGNQPQHF.